The sequence of this T cell receptor beta chain was determined in a study of shared clonotypes between healthy human individuals. Regarding the study as a whole: Rarefaction curves obtained for sorted subsets showed sequencing incomplete despite large depth. In a handful of donors, about 5% of naive CD4 clonotypes appeared in common.

Only CD45RO-negative cells positively selected for CCR7 counted as naive CD8 cells, so terminally differentiated effector memory CD45RA+ cells were excluded. Adult donors, all healthy and HIV-negative, had no recent acute infections or vaccinations. Between the trimmed V and J ends, which lost 7 bases and 7 bases, there was a span of 13 bases. CDR1 SQVTM and CDR2 ANQGSEA come from the germline V gene. This CDR3 is 11 amino acids long. This clone was observed once. Its antigen remains unidentified. This table comes from immunoSEQ multiplex PCR, and its TCRdb copy is limited to in-frame clones, with some not included. This repertoire shows over 2,000,000 clones, roughly 93% found once; its top ten account for around 1.8%.

Sample: naive CD8+ T cells from PBMCs. The gene calls are TRBV29-1 and TRBJ2-5, with D possibly being TRBD1 (5 bases). The TCR comes from a young man in good health. Some clones in this sample may be carry-over from other donors' samples. CDR3 sequence: CSAHAQGTQYF. CDR3 bases: TGCAGCGCCCACGCCCAGGGGACCCAGTACTTC.